These 2 T cell receptor beta chains came from one sample sequenced in a study of T cell repertoires in cytomegalovirus infection. These receptors have no identified antigens. A single record per CDR3 protein comes from TCRdb applying MiXCR to the reads. Altogether 27,000 or so distinct CDR3 sequences are present, around 19% being singletons, with the ten largest covering approximately 81%. Sequenced material: CD8+ T cells from cultured PBMCs, taken from culture after CMV antigen stimulation. The receptor set was obtained from a human donor in good health (CMV status not recorded). Some clones in this sample may be carry-over from other donors' samples.

The chain recombines TRBV19 with TRBJ2-3; 8 positions match TRBD2. In germline, CDR1 is LNHDA, CDR2 SQIVND (reference sequence). V shed 6 bases and J 3 bases; nucleotides not matched to a gene: 23. The CDR3 runs 20 residues. CDR3 amino acids: CASRPFGGRGAGERTDTQYF. CDR3 DNA sequence: TGTGCCAGTAGACCGTTCGGGGGCCGGGGAGCGGGGGAGAGGACAGATACGCAGTATTTT.

This clonotype appeared a single time. This chain joins TRBV7-9 and TRBJ2-3; D is perhaps TRBD1 (6 bases). Trimming left V 5 bases short and J 2 bases short, with 17 bases between. Germline CDR1 reads SEHNR; CDR2 reads FQNEAQ (reference sequence). The CDR3 has 16 amino acids. CDR3 sequence: CASSRLGGETTDTQYF. The DNA for the CDR3 is TGTGCCAGCAGCCGTTTAGGGGGTGAGACCACAGATACGCAGTATTTT.